This TCR beta chain appears in the sequencing data of a study of cytomegalovirus exposure and HLA in healthy donors. V was shortened by 4 bases and J by 9 bases, with 10 bases between the two germline ends. The CDR3 runs 12 residues. Germline lookup yields CDR1 SGHTA and CDR2 FQGNSA. Use of 60 Vbeta and 13 Jbeta primers characterized the PCR. Data came from immunoSEQ multiplex PCR; TCRdb stores just in-frame clones and leaves some out. In the table there are around 28,000 clones, around nine tenths of which are singletons. Sequencing used PBMCs. The V call is TRBV7-2, the J call TRBJ2-1, with TRBD2 as a possible D gene (6 bases). The TCR was taken from a boy aged 5-17 years in good health and CMV-seronegative. CDR3 DNA sequence: TGTGCCAGCAGCTCGGGACTGATTGAGCAGTTCTTC. It yields the protein CASSSGLIEQFF.